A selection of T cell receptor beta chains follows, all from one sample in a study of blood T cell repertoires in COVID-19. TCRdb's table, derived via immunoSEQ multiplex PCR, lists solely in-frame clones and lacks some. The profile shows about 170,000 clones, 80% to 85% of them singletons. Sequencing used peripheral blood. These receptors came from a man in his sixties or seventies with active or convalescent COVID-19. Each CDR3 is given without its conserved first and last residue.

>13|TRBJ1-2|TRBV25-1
ARFSGTLKHYGYT
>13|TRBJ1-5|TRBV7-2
ASSLAWGGGQPQH
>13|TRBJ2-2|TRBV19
ASRTSGRAVGELF
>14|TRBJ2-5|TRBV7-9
ASSLLTGAQGETQY
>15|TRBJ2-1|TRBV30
AWRGVDRGLFANEQF
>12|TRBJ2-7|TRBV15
ATSGGAGKSEQY
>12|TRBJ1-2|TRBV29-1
SVPDPRLNYGYT
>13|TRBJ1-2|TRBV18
ASSPPGQGAPGYT
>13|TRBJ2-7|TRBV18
ASSPLGRGHYEQY
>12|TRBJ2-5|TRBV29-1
SVEDRGGRETQY
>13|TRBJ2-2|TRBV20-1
SASIAEKGTGELF
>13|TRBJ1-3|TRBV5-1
ASSLGRNSGNTIY
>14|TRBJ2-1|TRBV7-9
ASSPGLGTGYNEQF